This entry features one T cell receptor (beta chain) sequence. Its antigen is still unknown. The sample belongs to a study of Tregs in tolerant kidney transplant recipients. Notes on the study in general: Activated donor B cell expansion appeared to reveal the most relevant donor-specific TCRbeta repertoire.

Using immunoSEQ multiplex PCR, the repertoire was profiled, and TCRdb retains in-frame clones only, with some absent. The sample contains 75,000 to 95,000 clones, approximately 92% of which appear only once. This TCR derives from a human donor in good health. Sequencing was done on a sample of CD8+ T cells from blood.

In nucleotides, the CDR3 is TGTGCCAGCAGCTTAGCAACAGGGCTGGGAGATACGCAGTATTTT. Translation gives CASSLATGLGDTQYF. This chain connects TRBV7-8 to TRBJ2-3; possibly TRBD1 for D (6 bases). CDR1 SGHVS and CDR2 FQNEAQ come from the germline V gene. Trimming left V 0 bases short and J 5 bases short, with 12 bases between. CDR3 length equals 15 residues.